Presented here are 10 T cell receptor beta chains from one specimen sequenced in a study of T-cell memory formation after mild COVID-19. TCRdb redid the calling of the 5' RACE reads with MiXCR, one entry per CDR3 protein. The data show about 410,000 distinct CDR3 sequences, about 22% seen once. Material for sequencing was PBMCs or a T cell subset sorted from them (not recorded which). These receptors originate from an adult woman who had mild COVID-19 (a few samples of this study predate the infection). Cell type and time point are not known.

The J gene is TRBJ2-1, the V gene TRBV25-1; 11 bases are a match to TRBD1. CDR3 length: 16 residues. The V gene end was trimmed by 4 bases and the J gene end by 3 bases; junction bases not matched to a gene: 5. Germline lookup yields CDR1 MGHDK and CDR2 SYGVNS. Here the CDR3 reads CASSGSGTGGYNEQFF. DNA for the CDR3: TGTGCCAGCAGTGGGTCCGGGACAGGGGGCTACAATGAGCAGTTCTTC.

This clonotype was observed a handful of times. The CDR3 coding sequence is TGTGCCAGCAGCTGGCTAGCGGGAGAAAGTGGTAGTGAGCAGTTCTTC. This sequence encodes CASSWLAGESGSEQFF. V and J are TRBV7-9 and TRBJ2-1, with 10 positions matching TRBD2. This CDR3 spans 16 amino acids. V lost 4 bases, J lost 9 bases, and 12 bases stayed unmatched. Germline V lookup: CDR1 SEHNR, CDR2 FQNEAQ (reference sequence).

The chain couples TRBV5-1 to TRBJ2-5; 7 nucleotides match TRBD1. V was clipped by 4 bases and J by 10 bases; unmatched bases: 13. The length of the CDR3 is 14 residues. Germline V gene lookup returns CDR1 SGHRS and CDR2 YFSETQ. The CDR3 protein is CASSPDRARTNQYF. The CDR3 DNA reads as TGCGCCAGCAGCCCTGACAGGGCGCGGACAAACCAGTACTTC.

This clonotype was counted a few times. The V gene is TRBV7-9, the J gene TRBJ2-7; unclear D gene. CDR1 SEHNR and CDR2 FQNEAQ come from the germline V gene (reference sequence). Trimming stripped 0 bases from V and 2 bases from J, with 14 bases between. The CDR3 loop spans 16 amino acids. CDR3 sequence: CASSLAVSLQTYEQYF. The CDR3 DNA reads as TGTGCCAGCAGCTTAGCCGTCAGTCTCCAGACCTACGAGCAGTACTTC.

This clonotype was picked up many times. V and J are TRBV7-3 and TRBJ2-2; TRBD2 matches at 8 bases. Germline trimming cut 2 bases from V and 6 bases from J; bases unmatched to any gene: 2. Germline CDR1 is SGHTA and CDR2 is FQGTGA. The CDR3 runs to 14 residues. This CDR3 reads CASSLAGGPGELFF. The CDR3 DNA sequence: TGTGCCAGCAGCTTAGCGGGAGGTCCCGGGGAGCTGTTTTTT.

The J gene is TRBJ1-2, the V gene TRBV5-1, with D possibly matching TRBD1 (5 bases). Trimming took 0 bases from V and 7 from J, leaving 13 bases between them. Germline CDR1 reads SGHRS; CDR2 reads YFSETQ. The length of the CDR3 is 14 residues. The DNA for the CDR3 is TGCGCCAGCAGCTTGGACGGGGGGTGGCGTGGCTACACCTTC. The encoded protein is CASSLDGGWRGYTF.

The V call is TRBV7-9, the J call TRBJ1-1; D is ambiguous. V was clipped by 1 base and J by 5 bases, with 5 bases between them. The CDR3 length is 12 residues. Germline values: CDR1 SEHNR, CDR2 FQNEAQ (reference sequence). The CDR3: CASSLELTEAFF. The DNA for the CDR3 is TGTGCCAGCAGCTTAGAATTGACTGAAGCTTTCTTT.

The CDR3 is CASSLGQGRTYGYTF. In nucleotides, the CDR3 is TGTGCCAGCAGCTTAGGACAGGGAAGAACGTATGGCTACACCTTC. The chain uses TRBV11-2 and TRBJ1-2, with 7 bases identical to TRBD1. The CDR3 covers 15 residues. From germline, CDR1 is SGHAT and CDR2 FQNNGV. The V and J ends lost 1 base and 5 bases, in that order; junction bases with no gene match: 7.

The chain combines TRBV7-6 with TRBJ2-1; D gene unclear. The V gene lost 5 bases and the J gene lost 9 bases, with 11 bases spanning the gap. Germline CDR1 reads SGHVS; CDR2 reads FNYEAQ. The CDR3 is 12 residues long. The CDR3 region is CASSPFTGEQFF. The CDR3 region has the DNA TGTGCCAGCAGCCCATTTACGGGTGAGCAGTTCTTC.

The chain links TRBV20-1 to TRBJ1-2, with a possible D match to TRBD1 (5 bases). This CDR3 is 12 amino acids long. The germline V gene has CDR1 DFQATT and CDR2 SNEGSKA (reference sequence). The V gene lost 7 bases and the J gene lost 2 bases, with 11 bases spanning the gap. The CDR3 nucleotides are TGCAGTGGCATGGGACGAAACTATGGCTACACCTTC. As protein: CSGMGRNYGYTF.